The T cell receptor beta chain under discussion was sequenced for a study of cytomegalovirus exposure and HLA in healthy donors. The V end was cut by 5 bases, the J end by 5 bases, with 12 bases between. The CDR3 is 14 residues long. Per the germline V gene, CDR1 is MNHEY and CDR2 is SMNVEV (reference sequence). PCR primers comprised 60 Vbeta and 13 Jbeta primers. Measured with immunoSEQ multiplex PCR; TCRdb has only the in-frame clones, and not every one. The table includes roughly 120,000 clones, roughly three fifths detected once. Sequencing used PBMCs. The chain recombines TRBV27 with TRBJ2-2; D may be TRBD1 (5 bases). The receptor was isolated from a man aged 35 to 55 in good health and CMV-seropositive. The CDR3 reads CASSLRVGTGELFF. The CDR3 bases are TGTGCCAGCAGTCTCAGGGTTGGTACCGGGGAGCTGTTTTTT.